Presented here are 27 T cell receptor beta chains from one specimen sequenced in a study of T cell changes during pregnancy in multiple sclerosis. The method was immunoSEQ multiplex PCR; TCRdb's version includes in-frame clones alone and lacks a portion of them. This table has 85,000 to 120,000 clones, 92% appearing once. This sample comprised peripheral blood, obtained after pregnancy. The receptor set was obtained from a female donor with multiple sclerosis, enrolled in a pregnancy study.

The chain couples TRBV9 to TRBJ1-3; a weak D match, TRBD1 (5 bases). CDR3 length: 15 amino acids. V shed 2 bases and J shed 0 bases, with 9 bases lying between them. CDR1 and CDR2 (germline): SGDLS, YYNGEE. As DNA, the CDR3 is TGTGCCAGCAGCGTGACAGCGGGCTCTGGAAACACCATATATTTT. Translated, it gives CASSVTAGSGNTIYF.

The V gene is TRBV5-4, the J gene TRBJ2-5; 7 bases are shared with TRBD1. Trimming cost V 3 bases and J 2 bases; bases outside gene matches: 4. Germline V lookup: CDR1 SGHNT, CDR2 YYREEE (reference sequence). The CDR3 extends over 14 amino acids. For the CDR3, the DNA is TGTGCCAGCAGCTCCACGACAGGGCAAGAGACCCAGTACTTC. It yields the protein CASSSTTGQETQYF.

This sequence joins TRBV18 and TRBJ2-7; 9 nucleotides match TRBD1. J was trimmed by 3 bases and V by 3 bases; bases with no gene match: 9. Looked up from germline, CDR1 is KGHSH and CDR2 is LQKENI. The CDR3 loop spans 16 amino acids. CDR3 sequence: CASSPYRDRVNYEQYF. In nucleotides, the CDR3 is TGTGCCAGCTCACCCTACCGGGACAGGGTGAACTACGAGCAGTACTTC.

J is TRBJ2-7 and V is TRBV5-1, with 8 bases aligning to TRBD1. This CDR3 spans 15 amino acids. CDR1 is SGHRS and CDR2 is YFSETQ in the germline V gene. Losses at the gene ends were 1 base for V and 5 bases for J; bases not matched to a gene: 8. In DNA, the CDR3 is TGCGCCAGCAGCTTGATCGGACAGGGTAACCACGAGCAGTACTTC. It specifies CASSLIGQGNHEQYF.

The chain is built from TRBV7-7 and TRBJ2-5, with a weak D call TRBD2 (7 bases). Between the trimmed V and J ends, which lost 4 bases and 1 base, there was a span of 16 bases. The germline V gene has CDR1 SSHAT and CDR2 FNYEAQ (reference sequence). There are 16 residues in the CDR3. CDR3 residues: CASSSGRGGSQETQYF. CDR3 in DNA: TGTGCCAGCAGCTCAGGGAGGGGGGGATCCCAAGAGACCCAGTACTTC.

This clone was recorded only once. The chain recombines TRBV19 with TRBJ1-2, with a possible D match to TRBD1 (6 bases). This CDR3 contains 14 residues. CDR1 and CDR2 (germline): LNHDA, SQIVND (reference sequence). The V end lost 6 bases, the J end lost 3 bases, and 14 bases lay between the germline ends. For the CDR3, the DNA is TGTGCCAGTAGACAGGGAGCCCCCTACTATGGCTACACCTTC. This sequence encodes CASRQGAPYYGYTF.

The genes are TRBV29-1 and TRBJ1-1, with D tentatively TRBD1 (5 bases). Trimming took 5 bases from V and 5 from J, leaving 12 bases between them. The germline gives CDR1 SQVTM, CDR2 ANQGSEA. The length of the CDR3 is 12 residues. The CDR3 nucleotides read TGCAGCGTTCCGGGGAGGGGAACTGAAGCTTTCTTT. It translates to CSVPGRGTEAFF.

The rearrangement uses TRBV4-1 and TRBJ1-4; 7 bases are shared with TRBD1. This CDR3 spans 14 amino acids. The V gene's germline CDR1 is MGHRA and CDR2 YSYEKL. V dropped 3 bases and J dropped 7; count of bases not matched to a gene: 5. The CDR3 DNA follows: TGCGCCAGCAGCCAGACGAGGGGGCGTGAAAAACTGTTTTTT. Encoded protein: CASSQTRGREKLFF.

V is TRBV9 and J is TRBJ2-2; TRBD2 is a possible D gene (5 bases). V shed 4 bases and J shed 1 base, with 11 bases lying between them. The germline gives CDR1 SGDLS, CDR2 YYNGEE. This CDR3 has 15 amino acids. CDR3 sequence (DNA): TGTGCCAGCAGCCTCGGAGAGGGGAACACCGGGGAGCTGTTTTTT. Translating it yields CASSLGEGNTGELFF. The full variable domain, its missing parts supplied by reference TRBV9 and TRBJ2-2, is DSGVTQTPKHLITATGQRVTLRCSPRSGDLSVYWYQQSLDQGLQFLIQYYNGEERAKGNILERFSAQQFPDLHSELNLSSLELGDSALYFCASSLGEGNTGELFFGEGSRLTVL.

The chain recombines TRBV2 with TRBJ1-4, with D unclear. In germline, CDR1 is SNHLY, CDR2 FYNNEI. The germline V and J ends were trimmed by 7 bases and 4 bases, with 7 bases remaining between them. The CDR3 sequence is 12 residues long. The CDR3 reads CASKRSNEKLFF. In DNA form, the CDR3 reads TGTGCCAGCAAACGCAGTAATGAAAAACTGTTTTTT. Full variable domain (missing parts from reference TRBV2 and TRBJ1-4): EPEVTQTPSHQVTQMGQEVILRCVPISNHLYFYWYRQILGQKVEFLVSFYNNEISEKSEIFDDQFSVERPDGSNFTLKIRSTKLEDSAMYFCASKRSNEKLFFGSGTQLSVL.

The chain recombines TRBV18 with TRBJ2-3; D is perhaps TRBD2 (6 bases). This CDR3 spans 14 amino acids. V shed 3 bases and J shed 2 bases, with 9 bases lying between them. CDR1 is KGHSH, CDR2 LQKENI, per germline. For the CDR3, the DNA is TGTGCCAGCTCACCCGGGACTTACACAGATACGCAGTATTTT. Translation gives CASSPGTYTDTQYF.

The V gene is TRBV27, the J gene TRBJ2-5, with D possibly being TRBD1 (5 bases). CDR3 length: 13 amino acids. The germline V and J ends were trimmed by 2 bases and 9 bases, with 13 bases remaining between them. The germline V gene has CDR1 MNHEY and CDR2 SMNVEV (reference sequence). This CDR3 is CASSLGAGKAQYF. The DNA for the CDR3 is TGTGCCAGCAGTTTAGGGGCAGGGAAGGCCCAGTACTTC.

The V and J genes are TRBV28 and TRBJ2-3, with 7 bases that match TRBD2. The germline CDR1 and CDR2 sequences are MDHEN and SYDVKM. The V and J ends lost 6 bases and 2 bases, in that order; junction bases with no gene match: 5. The CDR3 is made up of 14 amino acids. The CDR3 here is CASSPGGNTDTQYF. The CDR3 region has the DNA TGTGCCAGCAGCCCCGGGGGGAACACAGATACGCAGTATTTT.

CDR3 sequence reads: CASSSWTGEDYEQYF. CDR3 in DNA: TGTGCCAGCAGCTCTTGGACAGGGGAAGACTACGAGCAGTACTTC. The chain employs TRBV11-2 and TRBJ2-7; TRBD1 matches 9 bases. Germline loops: CDR1 SGHAT, CDR2 FQNNGV. V dropped 4 bases and J dropped 3; count of bases not matched to a gene: 7. There are 15 residues in the CDR3. The full variable domain, rest sourced from reference TRBV11-2 and TRBJ2-7, is EAGVAQSPRYKIIEKRQSVAFWCNPISGHATLYWYQQILGQGPKLLIQFQNNGVVDDSQLPKDRFSAERLKGVDSTLKIQPAKLEDSAVYLCASSSWTGEDYEQYFGPGTRLTVT.

The rearrangement uses TRBV6-5 and TRBJ1-3; D gene unclear. Germline loops: CDR1 MNHEY, CDR2 SVGAGI. The CDR3 length is 14 residues. Trimming left V 2 bases short and J 2 bases short, with 7 bases between. Here the CDR3 reads CASSYSGAGNTIYF. Here the CDR3 DNA reads TGTGCCAGCAGTTACAGCGGGGCTGGAAACACCATATATTTT.

The rearrangement links TRBV7-2 to TRBJ2-7; 11 bases align to TRBD2. Germline V CDR1 and CDR2: SGHTA, FQGNSA. This CDR3 contains 15 residues. Germline trimming cut 1 base from V and 6 bases from J; bases unmatched to any gene: 5. CDR3 coding DNA: TGTGCCAGCAGCTTAGTAGCGGGGGGGCCCGGCGAGCAGTACTTC. The encoded protein is CASSLVAGGPGEQYF.

J is TRBJ2-1 and V is TRBV5-1; a weak D match, TRBD2 (5 bases). Germline V lookup: CDR1 SGHRS, CDR2 YFSETQ. Trimming stripped 4 bases from V and 8 bases from J, with 10 bases between. CDR3 length equals 12 residues. The CDR3 is CASSKDSHEQFF. CDR3 nucleotides: TGCGCCAGCAGCAAGGACTCCCATGAGCAGTTCTTC.

This clone was detected only once. This chain joins TRBV6-1 and TRBJ1-5; TRBD1 matches at 7 bases. Trimming took 4 bases from V and 3 from J; bases not matched to a gene: 6. Per the germline V gene, CDR1 is MNHNS and CDR2 is SASEGT. This CDR3 has 15 amino acids. The DNA for the CDR3 is TGTGCCAGCAGTGCCGTTGGGACAGTCAATCAGCCCCAGCATTTT. It is translated as CASSAVGTVNQPQHF.

The chain employs TRBV5-8 and TRBJ2-7; maybe TRBD2 (6 bases). In germline, CDR1 is SGHTS, CDR2 YDEGEE. The CDR3 covers 17 residues. Trimming pared 2 bases from V and 3 bases from J, leaving 21 bases between. CDR3 in DNA: TGTGCCAGCAGCTTTTCGCCCCGGGACTCATCTCTCTACGAGCAGTACTTC. It codes for CASSFSPRDSSLYEQYF.

This chain connects TRBV5-1 to TRBJ1-5, with 7 bases fitting TRBD1. V trimming: 0 bases; J trimming: 4 bases; junction bases outside the gene matches: 4. Germline CDR1 and CDR2: SGHRS and YFSETQ. The CDR3 has 15 amino acids. In DNA form, the CDR3 reads TGCGCCAGCAGCTTGGGGGGACAGAGGAATCAGCCCCAGCATTTT. Translating gives CASSLGGQRNQPQHF. Together with reference TRBV5-1 and TRBJ1-5, the CDR3 gives the full variable domain: KAGVTQTPRYLIKTRGQQVTLSCSPISGHRSVSWYQQTPGQGLQFLFEYFSETQRNKGNFPGRFSGRQFSNSRSEMNVSTLELGDSALYLCASSLGGQRNQPQHFGDGTRLSIL.

CDR3 nucleotides: TGTGCCAGCAGCTTACAAACTTCAGGGGTCTACGAGCAGTACTTC. It yields the protein CASSLQTSGVYEQYF. V gene TRBV7-2 combines with J gene TRBJ2-7, with D possibly being TRBD1 (6 bases). Germline values: CDR1 SGHTA, CDR2 FQGNSA. The CDR3 is made up of 15 amino acids. V was shortened by 2 bases and J by 3 bases, with 14 bases between the two germline ends.

The chain combines TRBV30 with TRBJ1-2; possible D gene TRBD1, 6 bases. The CDR3 totals 14 residues. V lost 3 bases to trimming and J lost 3 bases, with 14 bases between them. Germline CDR1 GTSNPN, CDR2 SVGIG (reference sequence). CDR3 sequence (DNA): TGTGCCTGGAGCGAGAGGGGGAAGGACTATGGCTACACCTTC. It translates to CAWSERGKDYGYTF.

The chain couples TRBV28 to TRBJ2-1; TRBD2 is a possible D gene (5 bases). The CDR3 covers 15 residues. The germline V and J ends were trimmed by 5 bases and 9 bases, with 20 bases remaining between them. Germline CDR1 reads MDHEN; CDR2 reads SYDVKM. CDR3 nucleotides: TGTGCCAGCAGTCCCGAGACTACCTCTTGGCTTGAGCAGTTCTTC. Amino acids: CASSPETTSWLEQFF.

The chain combines TRBV14 with TRBJ1-2; 11 bases align to TRBD1. The germline CDR1 and CDR2 sequences are SGHDN and FVKESK. The CDR3 covers 14 residues. Trimming removed 3 bases from V and 14 bases from J; junction bases left unmatched: 11. The CDR3 DNA reads TGTGCCAGCAGCCATGCCGGGACAGGGGGAGCGAGGACCTTC. As protein: CASSHAGTGGARTF.

V usage is TRBV7-2 and J usage is TRBJ2-7, with a weak D call TRBD2 (5 bases). The germline V gene has CDR1 SGHTA and CDR2 FQGNSA. The CDR3 covers 15 residues. The V end was cut by 5 bases, the J end by 1 base, with 15 bases between. CDR3 amino acids: CASSLQAVRSYEQYF. CDR3 in DNA: TGTGCCAGCAGCCTCCAAGCGGTTCGATCCTACGAGCAGTACTTC.

This clone was picked up one time. The chain recombines TRBV29-1 with TRBJ2-1; 8 bases are shared with TRBD1. The CDR3 covers 12 residues. The J segment lost 7 bases and the V segment lost 6 bases, leaving 5 bases of the junction unmatched. CDR1 and CDR2 from the germline V gene are SQVTM and ANQGSEA. The CDR3 sequence: CSVGTGRNEQFF. The CDR3 DNA follows: TGCAGCGTAGGGACAGGCCGTAATGAGCAGTTCTTC.

The chain combines TRBV5-1 with TRBJ1-4; 12 positions agree with TRBD1. CDR3 size: 17 residues. V trimming: 5 bases; J trimming: 7 bases; junction bases outside the gene matches: 12. Per the germline V gene, CDR1 is SGHRS and CDR2 is YFSETQ. CDR3: CASRSGTGGLMGEKLFF. The CDR3 DNA reads TGCGCCAGCAGATCCGGGACAGGGGGCCTCATGGGTGAAAAACTGTTTTTT.